Described below is a single T cell receptor beta chain sequence and its context. What it recognizes is unknown. This record belongs to a study of vaccination and CD4 T cells after COVID-19. Sequence data for DNA of cultured CD4+ T cells were generated by the Oncomine TCR Beta short-read assay. TCRdb redid the calling of the PCR reads with MiXCR, one entry per CDR3 protein. Of 15,000 to 20,000 distinct CDR3 sequences listed, roughly 56% are singletons. V lost 6 bases, J lost 0 bases, and 12 bases lay in between. Germline V CDR1 and CDR2: SGHRS, YFSETQ. The CDR3 has 14 amino acids. Treatment denoted: approximately nine-day PBMC culture with coronavirus spike peptide pools or control peptides (ViraFEST assay).

This chain connects TRBV5-1 to TRBJ1-1; D is possibly TRBD1 (5 bases). Sequenced input: CD4+ T cells from blood, cultured in vitro. This clonotype originated in a human donor who had recovered from COVID-19. CDR3 in DNA: TGCGCCAGCAATGGGGGAAACTTGAACACTGAAGCTTTCTTT. The encoded protein is CASNGGNLNTEAFF.